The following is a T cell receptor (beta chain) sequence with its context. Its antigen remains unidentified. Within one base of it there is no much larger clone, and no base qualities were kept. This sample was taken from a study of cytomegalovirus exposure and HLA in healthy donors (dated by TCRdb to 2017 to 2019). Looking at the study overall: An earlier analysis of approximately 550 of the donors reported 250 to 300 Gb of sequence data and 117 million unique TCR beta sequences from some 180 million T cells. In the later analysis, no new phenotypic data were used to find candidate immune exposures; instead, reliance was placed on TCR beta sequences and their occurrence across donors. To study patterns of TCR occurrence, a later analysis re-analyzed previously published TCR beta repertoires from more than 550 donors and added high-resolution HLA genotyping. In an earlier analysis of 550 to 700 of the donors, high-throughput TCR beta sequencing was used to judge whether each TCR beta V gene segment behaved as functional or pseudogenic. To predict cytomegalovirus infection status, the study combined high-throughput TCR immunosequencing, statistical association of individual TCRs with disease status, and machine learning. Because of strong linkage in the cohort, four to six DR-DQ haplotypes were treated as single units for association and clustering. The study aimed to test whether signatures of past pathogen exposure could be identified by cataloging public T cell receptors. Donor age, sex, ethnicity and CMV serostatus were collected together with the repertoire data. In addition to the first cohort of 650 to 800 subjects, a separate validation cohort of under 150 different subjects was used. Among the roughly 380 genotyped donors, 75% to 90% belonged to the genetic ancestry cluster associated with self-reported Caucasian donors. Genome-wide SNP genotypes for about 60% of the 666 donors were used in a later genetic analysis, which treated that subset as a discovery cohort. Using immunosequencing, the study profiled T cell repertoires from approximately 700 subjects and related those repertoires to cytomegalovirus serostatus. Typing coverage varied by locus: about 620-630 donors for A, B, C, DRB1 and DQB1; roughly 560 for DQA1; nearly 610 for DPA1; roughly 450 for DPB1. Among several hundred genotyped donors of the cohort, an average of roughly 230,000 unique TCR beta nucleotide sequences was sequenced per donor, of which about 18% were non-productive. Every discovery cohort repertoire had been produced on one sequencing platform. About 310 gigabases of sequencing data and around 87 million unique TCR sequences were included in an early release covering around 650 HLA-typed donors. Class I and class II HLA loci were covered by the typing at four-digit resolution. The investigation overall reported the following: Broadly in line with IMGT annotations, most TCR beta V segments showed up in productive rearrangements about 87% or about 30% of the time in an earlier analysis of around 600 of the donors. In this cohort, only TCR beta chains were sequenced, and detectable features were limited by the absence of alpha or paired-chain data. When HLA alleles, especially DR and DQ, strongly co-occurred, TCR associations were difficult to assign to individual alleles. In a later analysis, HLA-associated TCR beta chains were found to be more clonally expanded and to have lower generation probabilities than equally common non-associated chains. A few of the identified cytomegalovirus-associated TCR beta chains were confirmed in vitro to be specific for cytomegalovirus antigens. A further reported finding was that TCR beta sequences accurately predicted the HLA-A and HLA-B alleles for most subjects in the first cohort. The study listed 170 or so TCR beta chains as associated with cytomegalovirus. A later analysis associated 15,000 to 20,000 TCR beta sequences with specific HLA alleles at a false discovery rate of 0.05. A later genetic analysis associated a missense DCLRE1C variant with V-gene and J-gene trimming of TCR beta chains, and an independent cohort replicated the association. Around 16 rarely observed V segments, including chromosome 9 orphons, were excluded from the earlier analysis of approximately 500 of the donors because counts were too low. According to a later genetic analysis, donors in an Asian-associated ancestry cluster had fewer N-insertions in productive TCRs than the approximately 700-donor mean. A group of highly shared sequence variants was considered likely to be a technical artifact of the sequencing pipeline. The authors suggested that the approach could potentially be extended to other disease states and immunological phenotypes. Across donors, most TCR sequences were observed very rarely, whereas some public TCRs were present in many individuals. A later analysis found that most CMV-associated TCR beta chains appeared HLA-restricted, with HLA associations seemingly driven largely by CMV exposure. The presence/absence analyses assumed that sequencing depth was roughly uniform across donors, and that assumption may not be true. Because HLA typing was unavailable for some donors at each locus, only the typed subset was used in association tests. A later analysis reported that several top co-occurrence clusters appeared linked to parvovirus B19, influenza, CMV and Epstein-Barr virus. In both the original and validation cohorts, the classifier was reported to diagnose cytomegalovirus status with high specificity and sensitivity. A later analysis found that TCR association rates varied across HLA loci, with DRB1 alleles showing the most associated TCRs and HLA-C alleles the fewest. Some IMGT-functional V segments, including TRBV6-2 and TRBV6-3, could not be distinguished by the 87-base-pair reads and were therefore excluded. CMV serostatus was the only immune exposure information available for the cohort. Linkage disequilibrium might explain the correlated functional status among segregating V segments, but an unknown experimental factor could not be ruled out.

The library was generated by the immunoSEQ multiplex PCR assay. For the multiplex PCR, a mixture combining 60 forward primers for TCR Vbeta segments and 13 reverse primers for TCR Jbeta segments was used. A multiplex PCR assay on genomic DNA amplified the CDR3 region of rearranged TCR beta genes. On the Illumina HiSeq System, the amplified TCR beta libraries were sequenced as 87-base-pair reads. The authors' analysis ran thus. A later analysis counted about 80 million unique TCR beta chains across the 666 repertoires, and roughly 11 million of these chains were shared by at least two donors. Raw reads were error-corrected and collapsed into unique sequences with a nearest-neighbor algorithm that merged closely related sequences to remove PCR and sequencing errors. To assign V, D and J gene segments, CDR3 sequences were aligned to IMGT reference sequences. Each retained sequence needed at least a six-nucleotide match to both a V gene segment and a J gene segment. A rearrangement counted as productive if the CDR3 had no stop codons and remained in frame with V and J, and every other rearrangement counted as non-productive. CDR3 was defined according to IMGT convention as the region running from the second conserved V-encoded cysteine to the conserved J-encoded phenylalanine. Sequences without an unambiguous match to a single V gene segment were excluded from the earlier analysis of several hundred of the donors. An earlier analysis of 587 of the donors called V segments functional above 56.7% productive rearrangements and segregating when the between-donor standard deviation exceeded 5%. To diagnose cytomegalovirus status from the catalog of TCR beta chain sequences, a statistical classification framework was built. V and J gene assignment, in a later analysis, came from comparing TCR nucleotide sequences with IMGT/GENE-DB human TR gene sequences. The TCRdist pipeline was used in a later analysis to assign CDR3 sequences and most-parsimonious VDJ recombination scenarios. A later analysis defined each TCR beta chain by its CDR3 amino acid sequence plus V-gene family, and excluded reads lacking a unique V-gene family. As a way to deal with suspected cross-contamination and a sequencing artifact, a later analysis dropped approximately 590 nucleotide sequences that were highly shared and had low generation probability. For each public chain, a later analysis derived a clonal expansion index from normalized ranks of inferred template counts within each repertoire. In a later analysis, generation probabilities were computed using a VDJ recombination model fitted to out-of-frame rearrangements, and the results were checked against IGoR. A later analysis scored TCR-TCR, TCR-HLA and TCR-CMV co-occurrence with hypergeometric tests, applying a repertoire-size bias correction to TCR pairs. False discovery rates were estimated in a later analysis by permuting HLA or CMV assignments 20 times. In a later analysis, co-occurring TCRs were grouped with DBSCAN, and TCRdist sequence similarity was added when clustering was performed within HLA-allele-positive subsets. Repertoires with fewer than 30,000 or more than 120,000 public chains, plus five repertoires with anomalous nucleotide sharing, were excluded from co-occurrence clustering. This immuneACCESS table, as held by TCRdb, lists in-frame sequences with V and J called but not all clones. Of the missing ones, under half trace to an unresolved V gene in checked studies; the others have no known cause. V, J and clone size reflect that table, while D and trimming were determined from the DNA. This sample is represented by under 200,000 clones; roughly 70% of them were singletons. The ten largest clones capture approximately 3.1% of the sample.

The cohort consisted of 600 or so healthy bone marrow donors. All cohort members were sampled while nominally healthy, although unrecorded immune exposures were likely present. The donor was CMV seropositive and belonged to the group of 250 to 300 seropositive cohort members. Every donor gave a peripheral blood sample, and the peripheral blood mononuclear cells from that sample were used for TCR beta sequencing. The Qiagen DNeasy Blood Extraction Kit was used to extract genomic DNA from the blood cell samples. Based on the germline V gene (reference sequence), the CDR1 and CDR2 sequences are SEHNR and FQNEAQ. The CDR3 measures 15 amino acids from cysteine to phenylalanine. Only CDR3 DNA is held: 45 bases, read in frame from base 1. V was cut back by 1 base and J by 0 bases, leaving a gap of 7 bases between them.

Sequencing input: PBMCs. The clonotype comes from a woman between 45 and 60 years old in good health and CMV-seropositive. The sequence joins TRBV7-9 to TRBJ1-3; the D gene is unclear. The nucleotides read TGTGCCAGCAGCTTAGGTCGGAGCTCTGGAAACACCATATATTTT. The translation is CASSLGRSSGNTIYF.